The next 27 T cell receptor beta chains were all read from a single sample in a study of type 1 and type 2 diabetes patients. PCR was run on genomic DNA. Amplification of the beta chain CDR3 used 30 forward and 13 reverse multiplex primers. TCRdb fed the multiplex PCR reads into MiXCR, producing one record per CDR3 protein. The sample carries more than 250,000 distinct CDR3 sequences, roughly 48% recorded once. The sequenced sample was peripheral blood mononuclear cells (PBMCs). The source is a man younger than 30 with type 2 diabetes.

The chain couples TRBV24-1 to TRBJ2-5; D not resolved. The CDR3 runs 15 residues. Per the germline V gene, CDR1 is KGHDR and CDR2 is SFDVKD. Deletions cut 0 bases from V and 3 bases from J, with 10 bases between. CDR3 region: CATSDLQDGKETQYF. The CDR3 DNA follows: TGTGCCACCAGTGATTTGCAAGACGGTAAAGAGACCCAGTACTTC.

Note on this clonotype: Compared with germline, one end of the junction differs, possibly owing to a read error. The chain recombines TRBV2 with TRBJ2-7, with D unresolved. CDR3 size: 13 residues. Germline values: CDR1 SNHLY, CDR2 FYNNEI. CDR3 bases: TGTGCCAGCAAGATCACGGTGACCTACAAGCAGTACTTC. Translating gives CASKITVTYKQYF.

This chain joins TRBV28 and TRBJ1-2, with D possibly TRBD1 on 6 matching bases. The germline V and J ends were trimmed by 5 bases and 6 bases, with 16 bases remaining between them. Germline CDR1 reads MDHEN; CDR2 reads SYDVKM. The CDR3 is 14 residues long. CDR3 in amino acids: CASSPLRYRDGYTF. Here the CDR3 DNA reads TGTGCCAGCAGTCCGCTCCGATACAGGGATGGCTACACCTTC.

The gene calls are TRBV6-5 and TRBJ2-5; TRBD1 or TRBD2 may be the D gene (7 bases each). Matching the DNA end better, TRBJ2-1 makes the J call doubtful. Germline V gene data show CDR1 as MNHEY and CDR2 as SVGAGI. The CDR3 extends over 15 amino acids. CDR3 nucleotide sequence: TGTGCCAGCAGTGAAGCCAGGGGGGGGCACAATGAGCAGTTCTTC. This codes for CASSEARGGHNEQFF.

The chain joins TRBV15 to TRBJ1-2; D possibly corresponds to TRBD1 (5 bases). The germline gives CDR1 LNHNV, CDR2 YYDKDF (reference sequence). The CDR3 is made up of 15 amino acids. Trimming pared 1 base from V and 0 bases from J, leaving 9 bases between. The DNA for the CDR3 is TGTGCCACCAGCAGAGGTGGGGACGCTAACTATGGCTACACCTTC. Protein product: CATSRGGDANYGYTF.

The chain joins TRBV19 to TRBJ1-2, with unresolved D. The length of the CDR3 is 15 residues. Germline CDR1 reads LNHDA; CDR2 reads SQIVND (reference sequence). V lost 1 base and J lost 4, with 13 bases in between. The DNA of the CDR3 is TGTGCCAGTAGTATAGTGTTGGGGAGAGGCTATGGCTACACCTTC. It yields the protein CASSIVLGRGYGYTF. Together with reference TRBV19 and TRBJ1-2, the CDR3 gives the full variable domain: DGGITQSPKYLFRKEGQNVTLSCEQNLNHDAMYWYRQDPGQGLRLIYYSQIVNDFQKGDIAEGYSVSREKKESFPLTVTSAQKNPTAFYLCASSIVLGRGYGYTFGSGTRLTVV.

This clonotype turned up a few times. The chain links TRBV7-2 to TRBJ1-4, with D possibly TRBD1 on 6 matching bases. The CDR3 is 15 residues long. V was trimmed by 5 bases and J by 5 bases, leaving 15 bases between them. Germline values: CDR1 SGHTA, CDR2 FQGNSA. Here the CDR3 reads CASSQSGGKNEKLFF. CDR3 DNA sequence: TGTGCCAGCAGCCAATCCGGGGGCAAAAATGAAAAACTGTTTTTT.

V usage is TRBV2 and J usage is TRBJ2-5, with D possibly matching TRBD1 (6 bases). The length of the CDR3 is 15 residues. Germline V gene data show CDR1 as SNHLY and CDR2 as FYNNEI. Trimming cost V 6 bases and J 1 base, with 15 bases left between them. CDR3 bases: TGTGCCAGCAGGGGGACACCACTTCTCCAAGAGACCCAGTACTTC. Translation: CASRGTPLLQETQYF.

This clonotype has a count of ten or more. This rearrangement joins TRBV7-2 to TRBJ1-2; 11 nucleotides agree with TRBD1. Germline-derived CDR1 and CDR2 are SGHTA and FQGNSA. V lost 5 bases, J lost 6 bases, and 2 bases stayed unmatched. This CDR3 spans 13 amino acids. The CDR3 DNA sequence: TGTGCCAGCAGCGTGGGACAGGGGGATGGCTACACCTTC. It specifies CASSVGQGDGYTF.

This clonotype was seen many times. The chain carries TRBV2 and TRBJ2-1; 10 bases map to TRBD2. Germline trimming cut 2 bases from V and 6 bases from J; bases unmatched to any gene: 7. This CDR3 spans 16 amino acids. Germline CDR1 is SNHLY and CDR2 is FYNNEI. The CDR3 reads CASSEIAGGPINEQFF. CDR3 coding DNA: TGTGCCAGCAGTGAAATAGCGGGAGGCCCCATCAATGAGCAGTTCTTC. The variable domain in full, with the rest retrieved from reference TRBV2 and TRBJ2-1, is EPEVTQTPSHQVTQMGQEVILRCVPISNHLYFYWYRQILGQKVEFLVSFYNNEISEKSEIFDDQFSVERPDGSNFTLKIRSTKLEDSAMYFCASSEIAGGPINEQFFGPGTRLTVL.

This clonotype was observed at least ten times. The rearrangement joins TRBV10-3 to TRBJ2-5, with a possible D match to TRBD2 (5 bases). Germline CDR1 is ENHRY and CDR2 is SYGVKD. This CDR3 is built from 12 residues. The V gene lost 11 bases and the J gene lost 0 bases, with 10 bases spanning the gap. The CDR3 reads CASTGYQETQYF. The CDR3, as DNA: TGTGCCTCGACGGGGTACCAAGAGACCCAGTACTTC.

This clonotype has only a few counts. The chain links TRBV30 to TRBJ1-4; D is unclear. The CDR3 is 12 residues long. CDR1 is GTSNPN, CDR2 SVGIG, per germline (reference sequence). V was clipped by 0 bases and J by 4 bases, with 3 bases between them. The CDR3 sequence is CAWSVNNEKLFF. In DNA form, the CDR3 reads TGTGCCTGGAGTGTAAATAATGAAAAACTGTTTTTT.

The rearrangement uses TRBV6-6 and TRBJ2-5; 9 bases are a match to TRBD1. The germline gives CDR1 MNHNY, CDR2 SVGAGI (reference sequence). J was trimmed by 4 bases and V by 5 bases; bases with no gene match: 11. This CDR3 is 16 amino acids long. The CDR3 sequence: CASSRSNRGRGETQYF. CDR3 bases: TGTGCCAGCAGTCGATCGAACAGGGGGCGAGGAGAGACCCAGTACTTC.

A word on this clonotype: A much bigger clone sits one base away, suggesting this may be a read error. The rearrangement uses TRBV2 and TRBJ1-2, with D possibly TRBD1 on 6 matching bases. In germline, CDR1 is SNHLY, CDR2 FYNNEI. The CDR3 consists of 13 residues. This CDR3 is CASSVTGAEGCTF. The CDR3, as DNA: TGTGCCAGCAGTGTGACGGGGGCGGAAGGCTGCACCTTC.

This clonotype was counted ten times or more. The V gene is TRBV25-1, the J gene TRBJ1-1; D ambiguous. V was cut by 4 bases and J by 1 base, with 7 bases left in between. Germline V CDR1 and CDR2: MGHDK, SYGVNS. The CDR3 is 13 residues long. The CDR3 DNA reads as TGTGCCAGCAGTGGCCCACAGAACACTGAAGCTTTCTTT. This sequence encodes CASSGPQNTEAFF.

This clonotype has just a few counts. The chain combines TRBV19 with TRBJ1-2; D remains ambiguous. This CDR3 is 14 amino acids long. Germline V lookup: CDR1 LNHDA, CDR2 SQIVND (reference sequence). V dropped 5 bases and J dropped 4 bases, with 14 bases sitting between them. In nucleotides, the CDR3 is TGTGCCAGTAGTCCAGGACGGACGACCTATGGCTACACCTTC. Translated, it gives CASSPGRTTYGYTF.

This chain uses TRBV7-9 with TRBJ2-1, with D uncertain. Trimming shortened V by 6 bases and J by 5 bases, and 5 bases separated the two germline ends. The CDR3 runs 11 residues. Germline-derived CDR1 and CDR2 are SEHNR and FQNEAQ (reference sequence). In nucleotides, the CDR3 is TGTGCCAGCAGTGAGAACAATGAGCAGTTCTTC. Translating it yields CASSENNEQFF.

The chain combines TRBV7-8 with TRBJ2-2; 8 bases map to TRBD1. There are 15 residues in the CDR3. Germline values: CDR1 SGHVS, CDR2 FQNEAQ. V shed 7 bases and J 1 base; nucleotides not matched to a gene: 5. The CDR3 sequence is CASNDRGQNTGELFF. The CDR3 DNA reads as TGTGCCAGCAACGACAGGGGTCAGAACACCGGGGAGCTGTTTTTT.

J is TRBJ2-5 and V is TRBV7-8, with D unresolved. Between the trimmed V and J ends, which lost 4 bases and 2 bases, there was a span of 8 bases. The V gene's germline CDR1 is SGHVS and CDR2 FQNEAQ. This CDR3 spans 13 amino acids. This chain's CDR3 is CASSSLPQETQYF. The CDR3 nucleotides are TGTGCCAGCAGCTCACTGCCTCAAGAGACCCAGTACTTC.

The table lists this clonotype with a few counts. The chain couples TRBV5-1 to TRBJ2-7; D is unclear. The CDR3 sequence is 13 residues long. The germline V gene has CDR1 SGHRS and CDR2 YFSETQ. V gave up 2 bases and J gave up 3 bases, with 9 bases separating them. The CDR3 nucleotides are TGCGCCAGCAGCTTTGCGTCGGACTACGAGCAGTACTTC. Amino acids: CASSFASDYEQYF.

This clonotype was seen a handful of times. This rearrangement joins TRBV19 to TRBJ1-2; D is uncertain. The length of the CDR3 is 14 residues. V lost 9 bases and J 4 bases, leaving 18 bases between the germline ends. The germline V gene encodes CDR1 LNHDA and CDR2 SQIVND (reference sequence). CDR3 sequence reads: CASTIGPGFYGYTF. CDR3 bases: TGTGCCAGCACTATCGGACCGGGCTTCTATGGCTACACCTTC. Full variable domain (outside the CDR3, taken from reference TRBV19 and TRBJ1-2): DGGITQSPKYLFRKEGQNVTLSCEQNLNHDAMYWYRQDPGQGLRLIYYSQIVNDFQKGDIAEGYSVSREKKESFPLTVTSAQKNPTAFYLCASTIGPGFYGYTFGSGTRLTVV.

As to this clonotype: One end of the junction is discordant with germline, which a read error may explain. The chain links TRBV19 to TRBJ2-7; D call uncertain. The CDR3 totals 13 residues. CDR1 is LNHDA, CDR2 SQIVND, per germline (reference sequence). The CDR3 DNA reads as TGTGCCAGTAGTGGCTGGCCTACCTACGAGCAGTACTTT. Translated, it gives CASSGWPTYEQYF.

This chain links TRBV19 with TRBJ1-1, with D tentatively TRBD1 (5 bases). The germline V and J ends were trimmed by 7 bases and 4 bases, with 10 bases remaining between them. Germline-derived CDR1 and CDR2 are LNHDA and SQIVND (reference sequence). CDR3 length: 12 amino acids. The CDR3 coding sequence is TGTGCCAGTATTTCCAGGGCCACTGAAGCTTTCTTT. This encodes CASISRATEAFF.

This clonotype has a handful of counts. The V call is TRBV4-2, the J call TRBJ2-1, with 7 bases aligning to TRBD1. There are 15 residues in the CDR3. From germline, CDR1 is LGHNA and CDR2 YNFKEQ. The junction had 7 bases not matched to a gene; V was cut back by 0 bases and J by 8 bases. CDR3 region: CASSQELLGGDEQFF. The CDR3 nucleotides read TGTGCCAGCAGCCAAGAGTTGTTAGGGGGCGATGAGCAGTTCTTC.

The sample holds one count of this clonotype. The chain is built from TRBV2 and TRBJ2-5, with D possibly matching TRBD2 (5 bases). Germline V lookup: CDR1 SNHLY, CDR2 FYNNEI. The V gene lost 8 bases and the J gene lost 4 bases, with 20 bases spanning the gap. The CDR3 is 15 amino acids. CDR3 residues: CASSREMGSGETQYF. DNA of the CDR3: TGTGCCAGCTCTAGGGAGATGGGGTCTGGAGAGACCCAGTACTTC.

The chain carries TRBV19 and TRBJ1-5, with 7 bases aligning to TRBD1. The CDR3 contains 14 residues. Germline CDR1 LNHDA, CDR2 SQIVND (reference sequence). V trimming: 7 bases; J trimming: 7 bases; junction bases outside the gene matches: 10. CDR3 sequence reads: CASTSRQGVQPQHF. The CDR3 coding sequence is TGTGCCAGTACGAGTAGGCAGGGGGTACAGCCCCAGCATTTT.

The chain recombines TRBV12-3 or TRBV12-4 with TRBJ1-5; D is uncertain. CDR3 length equals 13 residues. The germline V and J ends were trimmed by 2 bases and 5 bases, with 7 bases remaining between them. The CDR3 nucleotides read TGTGCCAGCAGTTTAATAGGTGATCAGCCCCAGCATTTT. This translates into CASSLIGDQPQHF.